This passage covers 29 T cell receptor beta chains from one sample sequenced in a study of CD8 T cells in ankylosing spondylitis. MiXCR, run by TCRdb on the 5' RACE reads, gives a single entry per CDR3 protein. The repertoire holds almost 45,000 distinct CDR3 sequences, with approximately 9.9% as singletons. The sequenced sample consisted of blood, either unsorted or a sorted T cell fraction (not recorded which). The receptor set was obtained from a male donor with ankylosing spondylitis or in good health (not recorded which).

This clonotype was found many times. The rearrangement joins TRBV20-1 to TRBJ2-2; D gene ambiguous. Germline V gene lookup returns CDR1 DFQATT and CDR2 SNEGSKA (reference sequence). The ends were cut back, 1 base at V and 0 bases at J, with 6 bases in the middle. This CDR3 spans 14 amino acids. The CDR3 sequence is CSARAETNTGELFF. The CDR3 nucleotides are TGCAGTGCTAGAGCGGAAACGAACACCGGGGAGCTGTTTTTT.

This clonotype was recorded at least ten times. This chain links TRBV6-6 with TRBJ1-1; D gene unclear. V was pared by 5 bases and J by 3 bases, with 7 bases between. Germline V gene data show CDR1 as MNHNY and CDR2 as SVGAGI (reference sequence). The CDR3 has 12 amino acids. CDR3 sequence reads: CASSRMYTEAFF. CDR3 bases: TGTGCCAGCAGTAGAATGTACACTGAAGCTTTCTTT.

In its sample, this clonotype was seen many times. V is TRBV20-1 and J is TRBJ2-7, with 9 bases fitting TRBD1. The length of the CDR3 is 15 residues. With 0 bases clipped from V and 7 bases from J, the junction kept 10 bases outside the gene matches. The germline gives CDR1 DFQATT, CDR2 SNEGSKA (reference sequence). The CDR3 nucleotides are TGCAGTGCTAGAGATCAACAGGGGGCTTTGGGAGAGCAGTACTTC. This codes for CSARDQQGALGEQYF.

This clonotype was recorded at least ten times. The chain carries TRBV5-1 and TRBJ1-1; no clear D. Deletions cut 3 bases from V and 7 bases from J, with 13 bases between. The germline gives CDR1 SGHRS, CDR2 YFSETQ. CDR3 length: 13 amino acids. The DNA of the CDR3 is TGCGCCAGCAGCTCCACCGTTGACTTTGAAGCTTTCTTT. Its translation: CASSSTVDFEAFF.

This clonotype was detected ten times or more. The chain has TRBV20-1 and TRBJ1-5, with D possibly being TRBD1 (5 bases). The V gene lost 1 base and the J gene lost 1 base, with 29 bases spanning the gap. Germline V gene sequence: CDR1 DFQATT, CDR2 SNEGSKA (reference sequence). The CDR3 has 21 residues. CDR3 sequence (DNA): TGCAGTGCTAGAGCCCCCCTCGGAGGGGCGACTCGGAAGGGGAGCAATCAGCCCCAGCATTTT. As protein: CSARAPLGGATRKGSNQPQHF.

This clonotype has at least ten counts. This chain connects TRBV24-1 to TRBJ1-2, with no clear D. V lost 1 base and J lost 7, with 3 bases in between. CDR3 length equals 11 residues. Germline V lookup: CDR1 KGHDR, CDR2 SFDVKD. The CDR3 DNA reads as TGTGCCACCAGTGATTTTAGTGGCTACACCTTC. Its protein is CATSDFSGYTF.

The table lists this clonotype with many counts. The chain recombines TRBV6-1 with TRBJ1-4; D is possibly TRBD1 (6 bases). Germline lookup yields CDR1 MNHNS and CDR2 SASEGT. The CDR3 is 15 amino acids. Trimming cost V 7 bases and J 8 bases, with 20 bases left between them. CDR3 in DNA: TGTGCCAGCACCTCACTCCGGGGGGCCCGCGAAAAACTGTTTTTT. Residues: CASTSLRGAREKLFF.

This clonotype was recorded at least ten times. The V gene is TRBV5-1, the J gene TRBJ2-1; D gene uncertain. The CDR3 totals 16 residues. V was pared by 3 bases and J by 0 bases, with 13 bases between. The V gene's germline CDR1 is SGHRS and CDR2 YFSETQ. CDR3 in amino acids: CASSWTRAFSYNEQFF. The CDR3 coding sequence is TGCGCCAGCAGCTGGACCCGGGCCTTCTCCTACAATGAGCAGTTCTTC.

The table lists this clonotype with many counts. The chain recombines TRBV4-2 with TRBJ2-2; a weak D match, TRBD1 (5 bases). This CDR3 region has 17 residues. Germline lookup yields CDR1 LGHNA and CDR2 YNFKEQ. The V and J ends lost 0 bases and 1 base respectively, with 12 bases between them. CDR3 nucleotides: TGTGCCAGCAGCCAAGATTTACTGACAGAGAACACCGGGGAGCTGTTTTTT. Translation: CASSQDLLTENTGELFF.

The CDR3 reads CASSTGTSPYNEQFF. The CDR3 nucleotides are TGTGCCAGCAGTACCGGGACATCCCCCTACAATGAGCAGTTCTTC. The V and J genes are TRBV27 and TRBJ2-1, with a possible D match to TRBD1 (6 bases). Germline loops: CDR1 MNHEY, CDR2 SMNVEV (reference sequence). The CDR3 runs to 15 residues. Trimming left V 5 bases short and J 2 bases short, with 13 bases between.

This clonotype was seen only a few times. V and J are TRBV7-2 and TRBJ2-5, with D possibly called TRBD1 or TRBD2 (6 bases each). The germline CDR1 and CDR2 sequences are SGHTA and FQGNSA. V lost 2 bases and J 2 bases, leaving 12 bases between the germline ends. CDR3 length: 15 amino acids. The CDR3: CASSLTGRTQETQYF. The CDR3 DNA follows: TGTGCCAGCAGCTTAACAGGGAGGACACAAGAGACCCAGTACTTC.

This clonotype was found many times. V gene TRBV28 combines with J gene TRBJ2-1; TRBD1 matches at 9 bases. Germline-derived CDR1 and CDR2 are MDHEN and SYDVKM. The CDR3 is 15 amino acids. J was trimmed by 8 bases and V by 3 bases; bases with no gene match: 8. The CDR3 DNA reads TGTGCCAGCAGTTTTCTACAGGGGGCTGGCGATGAGCAGTTCTTC. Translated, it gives CASSFLQGAGDEQFF.

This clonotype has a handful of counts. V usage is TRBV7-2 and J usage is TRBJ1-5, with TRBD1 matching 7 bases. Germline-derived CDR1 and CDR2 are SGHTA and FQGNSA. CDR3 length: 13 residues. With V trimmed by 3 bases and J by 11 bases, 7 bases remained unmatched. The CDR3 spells CASSFGGQGAQHF. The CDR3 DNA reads TGTGCCAGCAGCTTCGGCGGGCAGGGGGCCCAGCATTTT.

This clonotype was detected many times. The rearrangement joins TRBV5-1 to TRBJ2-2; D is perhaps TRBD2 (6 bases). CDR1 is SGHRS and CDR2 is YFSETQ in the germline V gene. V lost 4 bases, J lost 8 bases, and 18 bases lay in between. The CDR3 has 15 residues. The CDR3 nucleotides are TGCGCCAGCAGCCCCAATCGGAGGGGCGTGGGGGAGCTGTTTTTT. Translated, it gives CASSPNRRGVGELFF.

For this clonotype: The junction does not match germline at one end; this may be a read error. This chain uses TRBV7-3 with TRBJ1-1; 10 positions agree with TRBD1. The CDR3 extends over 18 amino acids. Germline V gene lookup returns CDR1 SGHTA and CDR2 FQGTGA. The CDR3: CACRLPGQGLGGNTEAFF. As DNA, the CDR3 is TGTGCCTGCAGACTGCCGGGACAGGGGTTGGGAGGGAACACTGAAGCTTTCTTT. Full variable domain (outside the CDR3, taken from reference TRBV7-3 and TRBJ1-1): GAGVSQTPSNKVTEKGKYVELRCDPISGHTALYWYRQSLGQGPEFLIYFQGTGAADDSGLPNDRFFAVRPEGSVSTLKIQRTERGDSAVYLCACRLPGQGLGGNTEAFFGQGTRLTVV.

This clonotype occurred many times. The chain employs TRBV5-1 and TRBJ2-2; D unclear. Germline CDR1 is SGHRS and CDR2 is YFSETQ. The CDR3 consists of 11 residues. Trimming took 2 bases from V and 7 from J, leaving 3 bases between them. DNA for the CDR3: TGCGCCAGCAGCTTCGGCGGGGAGCTGTTTTTT. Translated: CASSFGGELFF.

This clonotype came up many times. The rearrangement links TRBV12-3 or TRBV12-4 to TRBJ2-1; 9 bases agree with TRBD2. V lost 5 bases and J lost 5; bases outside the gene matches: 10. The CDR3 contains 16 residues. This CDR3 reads CASSRELAGRHNEQFF. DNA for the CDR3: TGTGCCAGCAGTCGCGAACTAGCGGGTCGACACAATGAGCAGTTCTTC.

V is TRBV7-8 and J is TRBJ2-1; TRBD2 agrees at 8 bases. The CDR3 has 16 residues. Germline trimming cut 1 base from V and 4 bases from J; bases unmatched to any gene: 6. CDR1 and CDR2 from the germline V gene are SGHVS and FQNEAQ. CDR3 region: CASSLVRPGGYNEQFF. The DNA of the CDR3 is TGTGCCAGCAGCTTAGTGCGGCCGGGGGGGTACAATGAGCAGTTCTTC.

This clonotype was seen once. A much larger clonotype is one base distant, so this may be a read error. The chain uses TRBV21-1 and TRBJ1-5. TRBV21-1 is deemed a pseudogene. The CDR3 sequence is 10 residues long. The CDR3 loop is CTTLVSPGHF. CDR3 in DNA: TGTACTACTCTTGTATCACCCGGGCATTTT.

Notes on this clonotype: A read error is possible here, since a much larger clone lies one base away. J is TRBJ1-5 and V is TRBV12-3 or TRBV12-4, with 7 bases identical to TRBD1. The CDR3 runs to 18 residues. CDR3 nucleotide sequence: TGTGTCAGCAGTTTAGGAACAGGGGATACCTATAGCAATCAGCCCCAGCATTTT. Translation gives CVSSLGTGDTYSNQPQHF.

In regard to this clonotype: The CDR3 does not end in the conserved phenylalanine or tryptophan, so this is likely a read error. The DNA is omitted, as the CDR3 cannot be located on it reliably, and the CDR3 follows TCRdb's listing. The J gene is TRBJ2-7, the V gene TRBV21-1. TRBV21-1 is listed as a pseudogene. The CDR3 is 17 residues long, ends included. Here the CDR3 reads CDSSKTVLGQQPYEQYY.

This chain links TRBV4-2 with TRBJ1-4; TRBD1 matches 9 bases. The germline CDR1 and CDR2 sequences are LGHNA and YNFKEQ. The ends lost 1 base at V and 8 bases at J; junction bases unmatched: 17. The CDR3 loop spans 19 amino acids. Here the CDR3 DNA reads TGTGCCAGCAGCCAAGCATCGGGACAGGGAGTCGGTGGTGGGGAAAAACTGTTTTTT. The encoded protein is CASSQASGQGVGGGEKLFF.

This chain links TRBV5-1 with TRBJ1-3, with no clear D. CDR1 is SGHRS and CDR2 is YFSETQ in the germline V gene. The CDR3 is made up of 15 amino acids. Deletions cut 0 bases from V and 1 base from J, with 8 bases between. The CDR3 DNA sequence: TGCGCCAGCAGCTTGGATGGGGTGTCTGGAAACACCATATATTTT. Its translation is CASSLDGVSGNTIYF.

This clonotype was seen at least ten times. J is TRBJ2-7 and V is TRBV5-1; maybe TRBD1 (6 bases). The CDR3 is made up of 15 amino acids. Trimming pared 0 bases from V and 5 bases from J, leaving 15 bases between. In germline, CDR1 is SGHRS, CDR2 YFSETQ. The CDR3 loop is CASSLESPGANEQYF. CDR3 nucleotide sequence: TGCGCCAGCAGCTTGGAGAGTCCAGGGGCGAACGAGCAGTACTTC. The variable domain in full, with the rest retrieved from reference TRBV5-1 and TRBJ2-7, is KAGVTQTPRYLIKTRGQQVTLSCSPISGHRSVSWYQQTPGQGLQFLFEYFSETQRNKGNFPGRFSGRQFSNSRSEMNVSTLELGDSALYLCASSLESPGANEQYFGPGTRLTVT.

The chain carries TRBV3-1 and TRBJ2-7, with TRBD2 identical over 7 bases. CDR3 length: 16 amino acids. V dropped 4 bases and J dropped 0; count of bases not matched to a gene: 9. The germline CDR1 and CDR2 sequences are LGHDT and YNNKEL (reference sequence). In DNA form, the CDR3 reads TGTGCCAGCAGCCTAGTTGTTGGCGGGAGCTCCTACGAGCAGTACTTC. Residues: CASSLVVGGSSYEQYF.

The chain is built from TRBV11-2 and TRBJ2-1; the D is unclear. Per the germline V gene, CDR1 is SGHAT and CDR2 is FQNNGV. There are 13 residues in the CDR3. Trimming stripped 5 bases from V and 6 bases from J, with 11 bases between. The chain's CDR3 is CASSLGRVNEQFF. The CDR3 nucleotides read TGTGCCAGCAGCCTTGGCCGGGTCAATGAGCAGTTCTTC.

CDR3: CASSPELLNTEAFF. CDR3 bases: TGTGCCAGCAGCCCCGAACTATTGAACACTGAAGCTTTCTTT. The V call is TRBV28, the J call TRBJ1-1; D is unclear. The CDR3 covers 14 residues. Germline V gene data show CDR1 as MDHEN and CDR2 as SYDVKM. Trimming removed 6 bases from V and 0 bases from J, with 11 bases in between.

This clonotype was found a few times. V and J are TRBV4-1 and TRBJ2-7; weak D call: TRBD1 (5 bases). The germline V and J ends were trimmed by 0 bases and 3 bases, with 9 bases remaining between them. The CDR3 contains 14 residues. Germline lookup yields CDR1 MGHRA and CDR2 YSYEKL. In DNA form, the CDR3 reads TGCGCCAGCAGCCAAGAAAAGGGGTACTACGAGCAGTACTTC. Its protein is CASSQEKGYYEQYF.

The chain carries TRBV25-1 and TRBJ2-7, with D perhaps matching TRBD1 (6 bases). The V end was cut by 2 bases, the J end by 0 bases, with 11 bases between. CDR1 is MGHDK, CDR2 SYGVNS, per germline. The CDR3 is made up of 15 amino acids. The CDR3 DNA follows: TGTGCCAGCAGTGAAGCCGGGACACGCTCCTACGAGCAGTACTTC. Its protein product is CASSEAGTRSYEQYF.